What follows are 30 T cell receptor beta chains derived from one specimen sequenced in a study of cytomegalovirus exposure and HLA in healthy donors. The PCR used 60 Vbeta and 13 Jbeta primers. Here immunoSEQ multiplex PCR was the method, and the copy in TCRdb shows in-frame clones only, minus some. The sample carries about 86,000 clones, about four fifths recorded once. Sequenced material: PBMCs. The receptors derive from a woman aged 35 to 49 in good health and CMV-seropositive.

The rearrangement joins TRBV19 to TRBJ1-2; no clear D gene. Germline V lookup: CDR1 LNHDA, CDR2 SQIVND (reference sequence). Trimming removed 3 bases from V and 6 bases from J, with 11 bases in between. The CDR3 runs 13 residues. The CDR3 protein is CASSIGGRDGYTF. CDR3 nucleotides: TGTGCCAGTAGTATTGGTGGTCGGGATGGCTACACCTTC.

The V and J genes are TRBV6-1 and TRBJ2-4; 16 bases match TRBD2. This CDR3 region has 19 residues. Germline assignment: CDR1 MNHNS and CDR2 SASEGT. V lost 0 bases, J lost 7 bases, and 9 bases stayed unmatched. The CDR3 spells CASSEAPGLAGGPDNIQYF. In DNA, the CDR3 is TGTGCCAGCAGTGAAGCGCCGGGACTAGCGGGAGGGCCAGACAACATTCAGTACTTC.

There are a few counts of this clone. The chain uses TRBV6-1 and TRBJ2-7, with TRBD2 matching 12 bases. There are 15 residues in the CDR3. With V trimmed by 5 bases and J by 0 bases, 2 bases remained unmatched. Germline CDR1 and CDR2: MNHNS and SASEGT. The CDR3 DNA is TGTGCCAGCAGTCTGACTAGCGGGAGCTCCTACGAGCAGTACTTC. It codes for CASSLTSGSSYEQYF.

V gene TRBV7-9 combines with J gene TRBJ2-2; TRBD1 matches 10 bases. J lost 6 bases, V lost 5 bases, and 9 bases had no gene match. CDR3 size: 16 residues. Per germline, CDR1 SEHNR and CDR2 FQNEAQ (reference sequence). CDR3 region: CASSHPGQGFAGELFF. The DNA for the CDR3 is TGTGCCAGCAGCCATCCGGGACAGGGGTTCGCCGGGGAGCTGTTTTTT.

This clone was counted between two and nine times. This rearrangement joins TRBV20-1 to TRBJ2-7, with D maybe TRBD1 (5 bases). Germline V gene sequence: CDR1 DFQATT, CDR2 SNEGSKA (reference sequence). Trimming stripped 3 bases from V and 9 bases from J, with 12 bases between. The CDR3 has 11 residues. CDR3 region: CSARKGFGQYF. The CDR3 nucleotides read TGCAGTGCTAGGAAGGGGTTCGGGCAGTACTTC.

The chain is built from TRBV29-1 and TRBJ1-2; D is undetermined. Germline V gene data show CDR1 as SQVTM and CDR2 as ANQGSEA. The V end lost 4 bases, the J end lost 8 bases, and 11 bases lay between the germline ends. The CDR3 has 11 amino acids. CDR3 amino acids: CSVGGARGYTF. The CDR3 DNA is TGCAGCGTTGGAGGAGCTCGGGGCTACACCTTC.

This chain joins TRBV7-9 and TRBJ1-1; D not certain. Between the trimmed V and J ends, which lost 5 bases and 7 bases, there was a span of 11 bases. CDR1 is SEHNR and CDR2 is FQNEAQ in the germline V gene (reference sequence). There are 12 residues in the CDR3. This CDR3 is CASSPGSLEAFF. The DNA for the CDR3 is TGTGCCAGCAGCCCCGGGAGCCTTGAAGCTTTCTTT.

This clone was seen a handful of times. The chain employs TRBV7-2 and TRBJ2-3; D not resolved. The CDR3 totals 12 residues. With 5 bases removed from V and 2 bases from J, the gap between germline ends came to 5 bases. Germline-derived CDR1 and CDR2 are SGHTA and FQGNSA. The CDR3 loop is CASSPYTDTQYF. CDR3 nucleotide sequence: TGTGCCAGCAGCCCTTACACAGATACGCAGTATTTT.

The chain couples TRBV5-1 to TRBJ1-4; the D is unclear. CDR3 length equals 14 residues. V lost 4 bases, J lost 0 bases, and 7 bases lay in between. Germline V lookup: CDR1 SGHRS, CDR2 YFSETQ. Written as DNA, the CDR3 is TGCGCCAGCAGCCCCGGTTCAACTAATGAAAAACTGTTTTTT. Translating it yields CASSPGSTNEKLFF.

This rearrangement joins TRBV6-5 to TRBJ2-7, with D perhaps TRBD2 (6 bases). Germline values: CDR1 MNHEY, CDR2 SVGAGI. V dropped 6 bases and J dropped 10 bases, with 16 bases sitting between them. The CDR3 consists of 12 residues. The CDR3 DNA sequence: TGTGCCAGCAGAACCCCGGGAGCGCACCAGTACTTC. As protein: CASRTPGAHQYF.

This clone was detected only once. CDR3 bases: TGTGCCAGCAGCTTGCTGGGACAGGGGGTGGGCTCTGGCTACACCTTC. This encodes CASSLLGQGVGSGYTF. The chain has TRBV5-6 and TRBJ1-2; 11 nucleotides match TRBD1. This CDR3 comprises 16 residues. Per the germline V gene, CDR1 is SGHDT and CDR2 is YYEEEE. With V trimmed by 1 base and J by 7 bases, 9 bases remained unmatched.

V is TRBV7-8 and J is TRBJ1-5; possibly TRBD1 for D (5 bases). Germline assignment: CDR1 SGHVS and CDR2 FQNEAQ. V was pared by 4 bases and J by 5 bases, with 18 bases between. The CDR3 extends over 16 amino acids. DNA of the CDR3: TGTGCCAGCAGCTCCCTCACCGGGGGAAGCTATCAGCCCCAGCATTTT. It yields the protein CASSSLTGGSYQPQHF.

In this sample, this clone turned up a few times. The J gene is TRBJ2-6, the V gene TRBV2; D is unclear. V was shortened by 2 bases and J by 2 bases, with 10 bases between the two germline ends. Germline CDR1 is SNHLY and CDR2 is FYNNEI. The CDR3 runs 16 residues. The CDR3 DNA follows: TGTGCCAGCAGTGAATCCCGGGTGGCTGGGGCCAACGTCCTGACTTTC. Its protein product is CASSESRVAGANVLTF.

The chain links TRBV2 to TRBJ2-1; perhaps TRBD1 as D (5 bases). CDR1 is SNHLY and CDR2 is FYNNEI in the germline V gene. The germline V and J ends were trimmed by 5 bases and 7 bases, with 12 bases remaining between them. The CDR3 runs 13 residues. The CDR3 DNA is TGTGCCAGCAGTTATCAGGGCCTGAATGAGCAGTTCTTC. Translating gives CASSYQGLNEQFF.

This chain joins TRBV19 and TRBJ2-1, with TRBD2 matching over 8 bases. Unmatched junction bases numbered 8, after V lost 7 bases and J lost 9 bases. The CDR3 runs to 13 residues. CDR1 and CDR2 from the germline V gene are LNHDA and SQIVND (reference sequence). The CDR3 protein is CASTLAGGSEQFF. The CDR3 DNA follows: TGTGCCAGTACGCTAGCGGGCGGGAGTGAGCAGTTCTTC.

The rearrangement joins TRBV7-2 to TRBJ2-3, with no clear D. Per the germline V gene, CDR1 is SGHTA and CDR2 is FQGNSA. CDR3 length: 14 amino acids. Trimming shortened V by 5 bases and J by 0 bases, and 9 bases separated the two germline ends. CDR3 nucleotides: TGTGCCAGCAGCCCTAGAGCTAGCACAGATACGCAGTATTTT. Protein sequence: CASSPRASTDTQYF.

This rearrangement joins TRBV18 to TRBJ2-3, with TRBD1 matching 7 bases. V dropped 3 bases and J dropped 4; count of bases not matched to a gene: 13. Per germline, CDR1 KGHSH and CDR2 LQKENI. The CDR3 has 17 amino acids. The CDR3 sequence is CASSPLGPKGGPDTQYF. CDR3 coding DNA: TGTGCCAGCTCACCTTTAGGTCCTAAAGGGGGCCCAGATACGCAGTATTTT.

This clone was observed once. The chain is built from TRBV4-2 and TRBJ1-2, with 9 bases that match TRBD1. The CDR3 has 16 amino acids. The J segment lost 2 bases and the V segment lost 5 bases, leaving 9 bases of the junction unmatched. CDR1 is LGHNA, CDR2 YNFKEQ, per germline. The CDR3 sequence is CASSLVRTGENYGYTF. CDR3 in DNA: TGTGCCAGCAGCTTAGTTCGGACAGGGGAAAACTATGGCTACACCTTC.

The chain recombines TRBV29-1 with TRBJ1-3; the D gene is possibly TRBD1 (5 bases). The germline gives CDR1 SQVTM, CDR2 ANQGSEA. Trimming took 7 bases from V and 4 from J, leaving 8 bases between them. This CDR3 is built from 11 residues. CDR3 amino acids: CSARQGNTIYF. For the CDR3, the DNA is TGCAGCGCTCGACAGGGAAACACCATATATTTT.

This rearrangement joins TRBV5-6 to TRBJ2-2; D gene uncertain. The CDR3 sequence is 14 residues long. V shed 0 bases and J shed 4 bases, with 7 bases lying between them. Germline V gene sequence: CDR1 SGHDT, CDR2 YYEEEE. In DNA, the CDR3 is TGTGCCAGCAGCTTGGGAGTTGGCACCGGGGAGCTGTTTTTT. Its translation: CASSLGVGTGELFF.

The V gene is TRBV5-1, the J gene TRBJ2-7; 8 bases are shared with TRBD1. This CDR3 has 14 amino acids. The junction had 2 bases not matched to a gene; V was cut back by 1 base and J by 2 bases. In germline, CDR1 is SGHRS, CDR2 YFSETQ. The CDR3 reads CASSLLQGAYEQYF. DNA for the CDR3: TGCGCCAGCAGCTTGTTACAGGGGGCCTACGAGCAGTACTTC.

This chain connects TRBV27 to TRBJ1-5, with D perhaps TRBD1 (5 bases). Germline V gene sequence: CDR1 MNHEY, CDR2 SMNVEV (reference sequence). Between the trimmed V and J ends, which lost 4 bases and 1 base, there was a span of 8 bases. The CDR3 totals 14 residues. Written as DNA, the CDR3 is TGTGCCAGCAGTTCAGGGTGGAGCAATCAGCCCCAGCATTTT. Amino acids: CASSSGWSNQPQHF.

The chain uses TRBV9 and TRBJ2-2, with TRBD2 matching over 8 bases. The CDR3 runs 14 residues. Germline CDR1 reads SGDLS; CDR2 reads YYNGEE. V shed 4 bases, J shed 5 bases, and the junction held 4 bases outside the gene matches. CDR3 in DNA: TGTGCCAGCAGCCCCACGGGGGGGACCGGGGAGCTGTTTTTT. It encodes CASSPTGGTGELFF.

This clone was counted a single time. V usage is TRBV19 and J usage is TRBJ2-4; D is undetermined. CDR3 size: 15 residues. Trimming removed 1 base from V and 2 bases from J, with 9 bases in between. Germline lookup yields CDR1 LNHDA and CDR2 SQIVND (reference sequence). The CDR3 region has the DNA TGTGCCAGTAGTATAGCGGGTAACCCCAAAAACATTCAGTACTTC. It specifies CASSIAGNPKNIQYF.

J is TRBJ2-5 and V is TRBV7-7, with D tentatively TRBD1 (6 bases). This CDR3 is built from 16 residues. Germline loops: CDR1 SSHAT, CDR2 FNYEAQ (reference sequence). The DNA for the CDR3 is TGTGCTGGCAGCTTGGGCAGACAGGTAGTAGCAGAGACCCAGTACTTC. Translation: CAGSLGRQVVAETQYF.

J is TRBJ2-1 and V is TRBV18, with D possibly matching TRBD2 (6 bases). This CDR3 spans 13 amino acids. CDR1 KGHSH and CDR2 LQKENI come from the germline V gene. Trimming removed 3 bases at V and 6 bases at J, with 9 bases between. Here the CDR3 reads CASSPVGSNEQFF. CDR3 DNA: TGTGCCAGCTCACCGGTCGGGAGCAATGAGCAGTTCTTC.

This clone was counted only a few times. The rearrangement links TRBV6-5 to TRBJ2-7; the D gene is possibly TRBD2 (6 bases). Deletions cut 6 bases from V and 6 bases from J, with 15 bases between. The CDR3 is 13 residues long. CDR1 MNHEY and CDR2 SVGAGI come from the germline V gene. CDR3 in DNA: TGTGCCAGCAGGCAACTAGCTGGCGGCGAGCAGTACTTC. Its protein is CASRQLAGGEQYF.

J is TRBJ2-5 and V is TRBV5-6, with TRBD2 identical over 7 bases. V lost 0 bases and J lost 3; bases outside the gene matches: 5. This CDR3 contains 15 residues. Germline V CDR1 and CDR2: SGHDT, YYEEEE. This CDR3 is CASSLGPLAEETQYF. The CDR3 nucleotides read TGTGCCAGCAGCTTGGGGCCTCTAGCGGAAGAGACCCAGTACTTC. Complete variable domain (other parts from reference TRBV5-6 and TRBJ2-5): DAGVTQSPTHLIKTRGQQVTLRCSPKSGHDTVSWYQQALGQGPQFIFQYYEEEERQRGNFPDRFSGHQFPNYSSELNVNALLLGDSALYLCASSLGPLAEETQYFGPGTRLLVL.

The chain combines TRBV5-1 with TRBJ1-1; weak D call: TRBD1 (6 bases). V lost 0 bases to trimming and J lost 1 base, with 10 bases between them. The length of the CDR3 is 15 residues. The germline gives CDR1 SGHRS, CDR2 YFSETQ. CDR3 region: CASSLVGRGNTEAFF. The CDR3 region has the DNA TGCGCCAGCAGCTTGGTAGGCAGGGGGAACACTGAAGCTTTCTTT.

This clone was observed a single time. The chain's CDR3 is CASSPPLGGSPYEQYF. As DNA, the CDR3 is TGTGCCAGCAGTCCACCCCTGGGCGGGAGTCCCTACGAGCAGTACTTC. V usage is TRBV28 and J usage is TRBJ2-7, with 7 nucleotides matching TRBD2. CDR3 length equals 16 residues. V shed 5 bases and J 2 bases; nucleotides not matched to a gene: 12. CDR1 and CDR2 (germline): MDHEN, SYDVKM.